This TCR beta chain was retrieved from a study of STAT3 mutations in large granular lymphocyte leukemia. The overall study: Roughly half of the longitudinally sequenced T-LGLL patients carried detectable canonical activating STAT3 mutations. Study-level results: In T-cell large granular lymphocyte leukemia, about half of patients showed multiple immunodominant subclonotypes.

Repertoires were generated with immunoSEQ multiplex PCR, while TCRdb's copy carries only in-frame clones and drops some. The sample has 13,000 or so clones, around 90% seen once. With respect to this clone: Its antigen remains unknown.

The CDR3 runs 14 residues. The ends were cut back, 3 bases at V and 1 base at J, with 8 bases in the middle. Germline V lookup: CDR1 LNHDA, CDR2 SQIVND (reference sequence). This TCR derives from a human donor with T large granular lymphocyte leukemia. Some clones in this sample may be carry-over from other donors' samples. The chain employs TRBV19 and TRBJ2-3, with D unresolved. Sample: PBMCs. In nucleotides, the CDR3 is TGTGCCAGTAGTATCCCCGGCCGCACAGATACGCAGTATTTT. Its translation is CASSIPGRTDTQYF.